The 19 T cell receptor beta chains in this list originate from one sample, sequenced in a study of cytomegalovirus exposure and HLA in healthy donors. The PCR ran on 60 Vbeta and 13 Jbeta primers. Here immunoSEQ multiplex PCR was the method, and the copy in TCRdb shows in-frame clones only, minus some. The sample shows more than 40,000 clones, about half of them seen only once. The sample was PBMCs. The receptors come from a man between 60 and 75 years old in good health and CMV-seronegative.

This chain uses TRBV10-3 with TRBJ2-7; 8 bases fit TRBD2. The germline V gene has CDR1 ENHRY and CDR2 SYGVKD. There are 19 residues in the CDR3. Unmatched junction bases numbered 17, after V lost 4 bases and J lost 0 bases. The CDR3 DNA follows: TGTGCCATCAGTGGAACTCTGGGACTAGGAGTCCAGGGCTCCTACGAGCAGTACTTC. Translated, it gives CAISGTLGLGVQGSYEQYF.

This clone has ten or more counts. This CDR3 is CASSWPAGGEKLFF. CDR3 nucleotide sequence: TGTGCCAGCAGCTGGCCGGCCGGGGGGGAAAAACTGTTTTTT. V usage is TRBV13 and J usage is TRBJ1-4, with D tentatively TRBD1 (5 bases). The CDR3 is made up of 14 amino acids. V lost 4 bases, J lost 8 bases, and 14 bases lay in between. Germline V CDR1 and CDR2: PRHDT, FYEKMQ (reference sequence).

The chain uses TRBV9 and TRBJ2-1, with D unresolved. CDR1 SGDLS and CDR2 YYNGEE come from the germline V gene. This CDR3 region has 13 residues. Trimming pared 0 bases from V and 15 bases from J, leaving 16 bases between. DNA for the CDR3: TGTGCCAGCAGCGTAGGTCCTAGTCAAACACGGTTCTTC. Translating it yields CASSVGPSQTRFF.

The table lists this clone with a few counts. V is TRBV11-2 and J is TRBJ2-1; TRBD2 might be the D (5 bases). The V gene lost 1 base and the J gene lost 1 base, with 8 bases spanning the gap. The CDR3 is made up of 15 amino acids. The germline V gene has CDR1 SGHAT and CDR2 FQNNGV. CDR3: CASSLAPGSYNEQFF. For the CDR3, the DNA is TGTGCCAGCAGCTTAGCCCCGGGATCCTACAATGAGCAGTTCTTC. Complete variable domain (other parts from reference TRBV11-2 and TRBJ2-1): EAGVAQSPRYKIIEKRQSVAFWCNPISGHATLYWYQQILGQGPKLLIQFQNNGVVDDSQLPKDRFSAERLKGVDSTLKIQPAKLEDSAVYLCASSLAPGSYNEQFFGPGTRLTVL.

CDR3: CASSSTGKETQYF. CDR3 coding DNA: TGCGCCAGCAGCTCAACAGGGAAGGAGACCCAGTACTTC. The genes are TRBV23-1 and TRBJ2-5; a weak D match, TRBD1 (6 bases). TRBV23-1 is an ORF, and what it does is uncertain. Trimming took 6 bases from V and 5 from J, leaving 13 bases between them. The length of the CDR3 is 13 residues.

This clone was found a few times. The V gene is TRBV7-9, the J gene TRBJ1-2; D uncertain. V was shortened by 1 base and J by 3 bases, with 9 bases between the two germline ends. CDR1 and CDR2 (germline): SEHNR, FQNEAQ (reference sequence). There are 14 residues in the CDR3. Written as DNA, the CDR3 is TGTGCCAGCAGCTTAGATGTCAGATACTATGGCTACACCTTC. This sequence encodes CASSLDVRYYGYTF. Complete variable domain (other parts from reference TRBV7-9 and TRBJ1-2): DTGVSQNPRHKITKRGQNVTFRCDPISEHNRLYWYRQTLGQGPEFLTYFQNEAQLEKSRLLSDRFSAERPKGSFSTLEIQRTEQGDSAMYLCASSLDVRYYGYTFGSGTRLTVV.

The CDR3 here is CASIQPGVSTDTQYF. CDR3 DNA sequence: TGTGCCAGCATCCAACCGGGGGTGAGCACAGATACGCAGTATTTT. The chain uses TRBV11-2 and TRBJ2-3; maybe TRBD2 (6 bases). The CDR3 spans 15 residues. V was cut by 7 bases and J by 0 bases, with 14 bases left in between. CDR1 is SGHAT and CDR2 is FQNNGV in the germline V gene.

The genes are TRBV10-3 and TRBJ2-7, with D maybe TRBD1 (7 bases). This CDR3 comprises 15 residues. The germline V gene encodes CDR1 ENHRY and CDR2 SYGVKD. The ends were cut back, 0 bases at V and 3 bases at J, with 12 bases in the middle. The chain's CDR3 is CAISESRQGGYEQYF. CDR3 bases: TGTGCCATCAGTGAGTCGAGGCAGGGGGGCTACGAGCAGTACTTC.

The V and J genes are TRBV25-1 and TRBJ2-1; perhaps TRBD2 as D (5 bases). V lost 7 bases to trimming and J lost 4 bases, with 17 bases between them. The CDR3 is 15 residues long. The germline V gene has CDR1 MGHDK and CDR2 SYGVNS. The chain's CDR3 is CASNDWTGNYNEQFF. In DNA, the CDR3 is TGTGCCAGCAATGACTGGACGGGAAATTACAATGAGCAGTTCTTC.

The chain is built from TRBV6-6 and TRBJ1-2; D unclear. CDR3 length: 14 residues. V lost 1 base to trimming and J lost 8 bases, with 14 bases between them. Germline values: CDR1 MNHNY, CDR2 SVGAGI (reference sequence). This chain's CDR3 is CASSYWEEGKGYTF. The CDR3 coding sequence is TGTGCCAGCAGTTACTGGGAGGAGGGAAAGGGCTACACCTTC.

This clone was counted between two and nine times. Because it lacks the conserved phenylalanine or tryptophan at the end, this CDR3 is likely a read error. The rearrangement uses TRBV2 and TRBJ1-1; D is ambiguous. CDR1 and CDR2 from the germline V gene are SNHLY and FYNNEI. CDR3 length equals 10 residues. V gave up 2 bases and J gave up 5 bases, with 0 bases separating them. The CDR3 DNA reads TGTGCCAGCAGTGAAACTGAAGCTTTCGTT. It encodes CASSETEAFV.

The chain joins TRBV30 to TRBJ1-5; a weak D match, TRBD1 (5 bases). With 5 bases removed from V and 3 bases from J, the gap between germline ends came to 11 bases. The germline V gene encodes CDR1 GTSNPN and CDR2 SVGIG (reference sequence). The length of the CDR3 is 13 residues. In nucleotides, the CDR3 is TGTGCCTGGGGCAGGGAGGTCAATCAGCCCCAGCATTTT. Amino acid sequence: CAWGREVNQPQHF.

The chain recombines TRBV29-1 with TRBJ2-7, with TRBD1 identical over 7 bases. Germline CDR1 and CDR2: SQVTM and ANQGSEA. V was clipped by 0 bases and J by 4 bases; unmatched bases: 3. This CDR3 is 13 amino acids long. The CDR3: CSVEEDRTYEQYF. CDR3 DNA sequence: TGCAGCGTTGAAGAGGACAGGACTTACGAGCAGTACTTC.

The gene calls are TRBV2 and TRBJ2-3; 10 bases agree with TRBD2. Germline CDR1 SNHLY, CDR2 FYNNEI. The V and J ends lost 4 bases and 4 bases, in that order; junction bases with no gene match: 8. The CDR3 consists of 16 residues. The CDR3 DNA reads as TGTGCCAGCAGTGGGCCTAGCGGGAGCGCGGCAGATACGCAGTATTTT. Protein product: CASSGPSGSAADTQYF.

The chain joins TRBV6-1 to TRBJ1-4; a weak D match, TRBD1 (6 bases). CDR3 length equals 15 residues. V gave up 6 bases and J gave up 8 bases, with 19 bases separating them. Germline CDR1 and CDR2: MNHNS and SASEGT. The CDR3 loop reads CASRRTGKGGEKLFF. DNA for the CDR3: TGTGCCAGCAGACGTACAGGGAAGGGAGGGGAAAAACTGTTTTTT.

This chain's CDR3 is CAWSKPTGGNQPQHF. The DNA of the CDR3 is TGTGCCTGGAGTAAACCGACAGGAGGCAATCAGCCCCAGCATTTT. The chain combines TRBV30 with TRBJ1-5, with D possibly being TRBD1 (6 bases). V was pared by 2 bases and J by 2 bases, with 13 bases between. The CDR3 is 15 residues long. Germline V lookup: CDR1 GTSNPN, CDR2 SVGIG (reference sequence).

This chain links TRBV10-3 with TRBJ2-7, with D tentatively TRBD2 (6 bases). The CDR3 is 12 residues long. Germline CDR1 is ENHRY and CDR2 is SYGVKD. Trimming left V 10 bases short and J 1 base short, with 11 bases between. CDR3 amino acids: CASREDSYEQYF. The CDR3 bases are TGTGCCAGTAGGGAGGATTCCTACGAGCAGTACTTC.

The chain carries TRBV6-1 and TRBJ1-1, with 7 bases identical to TRBD1. Losses at the gene ends were 5 bases for V and 2 bases for J; bases not matched to a gene: 5. CDR1 and CDR2 (germline): MNHNS, SASEGT. This CDR3 has 14 amino acids. The CDR3 DNA sequence: TGTGCCAGCAGTAGACAGGGAGCTAACACTGAAGCTTTCTTT. Protein product: CASSRQGANTEAFF.

The rearrangement uses TRBV4-1 and TRBJ1-4; D perhaps matches TRBD1 (6 bases). The V gene lost 3 bases and the J gene lost 7 bases, with 12 bases spanning the gap. The CDR3 loop spans 14 amino acids. Germline loops: CDR1 MGHRA, CDR2 YSYEKL. The CDR3 coding sequence is TGCGCCAGCAGCCAGCCGACAGGAAGTGAAAAACTGTTTTTT. Its protein product is CASSQPTGSEKLFF.